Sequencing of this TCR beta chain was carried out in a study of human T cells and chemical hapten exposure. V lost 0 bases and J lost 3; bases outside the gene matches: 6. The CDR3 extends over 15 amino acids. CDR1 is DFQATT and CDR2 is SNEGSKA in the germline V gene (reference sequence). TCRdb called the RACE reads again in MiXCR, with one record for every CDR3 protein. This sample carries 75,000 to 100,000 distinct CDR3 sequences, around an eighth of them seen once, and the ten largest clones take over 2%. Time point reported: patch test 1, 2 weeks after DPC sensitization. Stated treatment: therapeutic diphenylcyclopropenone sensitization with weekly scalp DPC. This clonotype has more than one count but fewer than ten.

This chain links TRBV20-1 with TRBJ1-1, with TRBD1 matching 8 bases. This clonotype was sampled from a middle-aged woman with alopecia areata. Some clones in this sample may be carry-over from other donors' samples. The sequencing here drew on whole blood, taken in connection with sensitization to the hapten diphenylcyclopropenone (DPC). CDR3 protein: CSARDNRGGDTEAFF. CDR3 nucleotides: TGCAGTGCTAGAGATAACAGGGGGGGAGACACTGAAGCTTTCTTT.